Given below is one T cell receptor (beta chain) in context. The CDR3 length is 15 residues. Germline-derived CDR1 and CDR2 are SGDLS and YYNGEE. Trimming took 0 bases from V and 6 from J; bases not matched to a gene: 6. This entry belongs to a study of blood T cell repertoires in COVID-19. Study in general: The study drew acute and convalescent COVID-19 samples from the United States, Italy and Spain.

The repertoire was sequenced with immunoSEQ multiplex PCR; TCRdb's copy has only in-frame clones and lacks some. The table includes roughly 330,000 clones, about 82% detected once. The chain uses TRBV9 and TRBJ1-5, with TRBD1 identical over 7 bases. This clonotype was sampled from a woman in her forties or fifties with acute or convalescent COVID-19. Sequenced sample: peripheral blood. The CDR3: CASSVGEGAGQPQHF. DNA of the CDR3: TGTGCCAGCAGCGTAGGTGAGGGGGCGGGTCAGCCCCAGCATTTT.